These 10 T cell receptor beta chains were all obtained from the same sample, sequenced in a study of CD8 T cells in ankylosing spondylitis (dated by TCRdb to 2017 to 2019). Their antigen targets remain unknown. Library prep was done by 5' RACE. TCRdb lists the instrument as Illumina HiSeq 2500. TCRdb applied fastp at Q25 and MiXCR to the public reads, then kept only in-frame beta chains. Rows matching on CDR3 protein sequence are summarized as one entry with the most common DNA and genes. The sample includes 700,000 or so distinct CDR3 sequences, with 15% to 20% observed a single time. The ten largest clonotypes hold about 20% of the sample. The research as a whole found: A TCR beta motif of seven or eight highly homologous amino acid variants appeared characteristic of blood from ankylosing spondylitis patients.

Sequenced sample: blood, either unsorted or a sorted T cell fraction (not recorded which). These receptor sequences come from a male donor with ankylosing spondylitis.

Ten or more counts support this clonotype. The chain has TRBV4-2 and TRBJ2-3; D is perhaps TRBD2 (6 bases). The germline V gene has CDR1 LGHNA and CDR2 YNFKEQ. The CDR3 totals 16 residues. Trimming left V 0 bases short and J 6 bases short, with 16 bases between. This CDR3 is CASSQDYSGGGDTQYF. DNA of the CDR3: TGTGCCAGCAGCCAAGATTACAGCGGAGGAGGGGATACGCAGTATTTT.

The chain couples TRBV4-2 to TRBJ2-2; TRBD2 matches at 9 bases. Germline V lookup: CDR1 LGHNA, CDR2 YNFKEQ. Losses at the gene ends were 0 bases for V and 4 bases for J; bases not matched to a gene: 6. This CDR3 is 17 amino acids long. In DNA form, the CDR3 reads TGTGCCAGCAGCCAAGATAGCGGACTAGCGTCCACCGGGGAGCTGTTTTTT. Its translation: CASSQDSGLASTGELFF.

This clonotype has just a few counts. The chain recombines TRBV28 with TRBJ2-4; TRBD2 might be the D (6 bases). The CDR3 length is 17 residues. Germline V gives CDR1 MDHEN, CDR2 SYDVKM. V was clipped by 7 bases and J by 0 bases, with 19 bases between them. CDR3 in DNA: TGTGCCAGCACTTCCCCGGTCGGGGGTCGAGCCAAAAACATTCAGTACTTC. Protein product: CASTSPVGGRAKNIQYF.

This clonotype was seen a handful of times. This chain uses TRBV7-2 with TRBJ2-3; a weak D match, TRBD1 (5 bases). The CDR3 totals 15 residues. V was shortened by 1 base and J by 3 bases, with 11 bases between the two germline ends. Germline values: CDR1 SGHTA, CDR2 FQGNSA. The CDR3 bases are TGTGCCAGCAGCTTAGGGCGTCGGACAACAGATACGCAGTATTTT. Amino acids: CASSLGRRTTDTQYF.

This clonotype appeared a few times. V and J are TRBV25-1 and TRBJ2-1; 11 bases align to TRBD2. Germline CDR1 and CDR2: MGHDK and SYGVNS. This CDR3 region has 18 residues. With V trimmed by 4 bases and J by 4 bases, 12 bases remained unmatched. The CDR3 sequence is CASSASLGTSGNYNEQFF. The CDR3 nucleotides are TGTGCCAGCAGTGCTTCCCTCGGGACTAGCGGAAATTACAATGAGCAGTTCTTC.

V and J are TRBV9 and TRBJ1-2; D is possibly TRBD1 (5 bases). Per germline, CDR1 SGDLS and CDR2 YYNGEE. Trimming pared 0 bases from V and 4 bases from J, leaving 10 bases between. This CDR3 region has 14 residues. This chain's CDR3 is CASSVDGTRYGYTF. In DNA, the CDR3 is TGTGCCAGCAGCGTAGACGGGACGCGCTATGGCTACACCTTC.

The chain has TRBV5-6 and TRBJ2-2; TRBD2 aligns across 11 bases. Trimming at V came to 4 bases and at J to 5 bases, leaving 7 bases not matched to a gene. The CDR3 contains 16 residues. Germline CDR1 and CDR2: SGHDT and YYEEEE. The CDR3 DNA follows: TGTGCCAGCAGCACAGTGTGGACTAGCGGGACCGGGGAGCTGTTTTTT. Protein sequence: CASSTVWTSGTGELFF.

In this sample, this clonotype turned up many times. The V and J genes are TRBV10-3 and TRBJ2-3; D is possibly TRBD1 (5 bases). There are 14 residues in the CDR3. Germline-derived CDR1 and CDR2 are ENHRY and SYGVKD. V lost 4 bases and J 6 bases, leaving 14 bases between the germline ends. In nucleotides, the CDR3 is TGTGCCATCAGTGTTAATGGGGCCTCTGATACGCAGTATTTT. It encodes CAISVNGASDTQYF.

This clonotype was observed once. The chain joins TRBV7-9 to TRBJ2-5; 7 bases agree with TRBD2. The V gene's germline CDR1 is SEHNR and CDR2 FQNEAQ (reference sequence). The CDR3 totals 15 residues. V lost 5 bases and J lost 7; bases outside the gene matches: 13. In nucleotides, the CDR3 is TGTGCCAGCAGCCCCCCGGGACGGGAGGAGGTGACCCAGTACTTC. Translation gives CASSPPGREEVTQYF.

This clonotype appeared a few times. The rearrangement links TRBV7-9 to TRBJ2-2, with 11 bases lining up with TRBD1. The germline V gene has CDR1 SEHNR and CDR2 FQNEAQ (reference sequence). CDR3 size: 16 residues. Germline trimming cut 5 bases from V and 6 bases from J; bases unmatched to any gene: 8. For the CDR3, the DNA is TGTGCCAGCAGCCTCCTGGGGACAGGGGGTCCCGGGGAGCTGTTTTTT. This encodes CASSLLGTGGPGELFF. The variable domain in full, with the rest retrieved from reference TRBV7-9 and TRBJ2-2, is DTGVSQNPRHKITKRGQNVTFRCDPISEHNRLYWYRQTLGQGPEFLTYFQNEAQLEKSRLLSDRFSAERPKGSFSTLEIQRTEQGDSAMYLCASSLLGTGGPGELFFGEGSRLTVL.